This passage covers 12 T cell receptor beta chains from one sample sequenced in a study of neurological immune-mediated disorders. Time point indicated: longitudinal time-point 1 (baseline). TCRdb analysed the 5' RACE reads with MiXCR anew, one entry per CDR3 protein. The table includes tens of thousands of distinct CDR3 sequences, roughly 13% detected once. Sequenced input: PBMCs. The receptors shown here come from a female donor with HTLV-1-associated myelopathy (HAM/TSP).

This clonotype was observed at least ten times. The genes are TRBV7-9 and TRBJ2-3; D remains ambiguous. V lost 5 bases and J 0 bases, leaving 15 bases between the germline ends. Per the germline V gene, CDR1 is SEHNR and CDR2 is FQNEAQ (reference sequence). CDR3 length: 16 amino acids. The CDR3 is CASSPLLASSTDTQYF. The CDR3 DNA follows: TGTGCCAGCAGCCCCCTGCTCGCATCTAGCACAGATACGCAGTATTTT.

This clonotype occurred many times. This CDR3 reads CASSSGGTGFNEQFF. CDR3 DNA sequence: TGCGCCAGCAGCTCCGGCGGGACAGGCTTCAATGAGCAGTTCTTC. The V call is TRBV5-1, the J call TRBJ2-1, with TRBD1 matching 8 bases. Trimming cost V 3 bases and J 6 bases; bases outside gene matches: 8. Per germline, CDR1 SGHRS and CDR2 YFSETQ. This CDR3 is 15 amino acids long.

This clonotype came up many times. V gene TRBV5-1 combines with J gene TRBJ2-7; TRBD2 matches 11 bases. V lost 4 bases to trimming and J lost 7 bases; unmatched junction nucleotides: 13. This CDR3 has 16 residues. The germline V gene has CDR1 SGHRS and CDR2 YFSETQ. CDR3: CASSGPSGLAAPEQYF. CDR3 nucleotides: TGCGCCAGCAGCGGCCCCTCGGGACTAGCGGCCCCAGAGCAGTACTTC.

This clonotype was detected many times. CDR3 region: CASSFQGRTGELFF. CDR3 nucleotide sequence: TGTGCCAGCAGCTTTCAGGGTCGGACCGGGGAGCTGTTTTTT. The rearrangement links TRBV11-3 to TRBJ2-2, with D maybe TRBD1 (5 bases). Trimming took 3 bases from V and 5 from J, leaving 10 bases between them. The germline gives CDR1 SGHNT, CDR2 YENEEA. There are 14 residues in the CDR3.

This clonotype was found many times. The rearrangement joins TRBV6-2 or TRBV6-3 to TRBJ2-7; TRBD2 matches 9 bases. There are 14 residues in the CDR3. V lost 2 bases and J lost 2; bases outside the gene matches: 1. CDR1 is MNHEY and CDR2 is SVGEGT in the germline V gene. The CDR3: CASSYPSGAYEQYF. CDR3 in DNA: TGTGCCAGCAGTTACCCTAGCGGGGCCTACGAGCAGTACTTC.

This clonotype was counted many times. The rearrangement links TRBV4-3 to TRBJ1-3; D gene ambiguous. The CDR3 runs 17 residues. Trimming removed 0 bases from V and 4 bases from J, with 16 bases in between. From germline, CDR1 is LGHNA and CDR2 YSLEER. This CDR3 reads CASSQEGSHSSGNTIYF. The DNA of the CDR3 is TGCGCCAGCAGCCAAGAGGGGTCACACTCATCCGGAAACACCATATATTTT.

The table lists this clonotype with many counts. The chain employs TRBV5-1 and TRBJ2-7; possibly TRBD1 or TRBD2 for D (7 bases each). CDR3 length equals 15 residues. From germline, CDR1 is SGHRS and CDR2 YFSETQ. With 4 bases removed from V and 3 bases from J, the gap between germline ends came to 17 bases. CDR3 nucleotides: TGCGCCAGCAGCAGAGGGGGGGACAGCCACTACGAGCAGTACTTC. This translates into CASSRGGDSHYEQYF. Based on the CDR3 plus reference TRBV5-1 and TRBJ2-7, the full variable domain is KAGVTQTPRYLIKTRGQQVTLSCSPISGHRSVSWYQQTPGQGLQFLFEYFSETQRNKGNFPGRFSGRQFSNSRSEMNVSTLELGDSALYLCASSRGGDSHYEQYFGPGTRLTVT.

Ten or more counts support this clonotype. This chain connects TRBV27 to TRBJ1-5; 7 bases fit TRBD1. J lost 3 bases, V lost 8 bases, and 7 bases had no gene match. There are 14 residues in the CDR3. Per germline, CDR1 MNHEY and CDR2 SMNVEV (reference sequence). CDR3 nucleotide sequence: TGTGCCAGCGCACAAACAGGGGCCAATCAGCCCCAGCATTTT. Protein sequence: CASAQTGANQPQHF.

This clonotype was counted ten times or more. The chain uses TRBV4-2 and TRBJ2-2; 9 bases agree with TRBD2. J was trimmed by 4 bases and V by 0 bases; bases with no gene match: 6. This CDR3 is built from 17 residues. Germline CDR1 and CDR2: LGHNA and YNFKEQ. The CDR3 region is CASSQEGGGAPTGELFF. The CDR3 nucleotides read TGTGCCAGCAGCCAAGAAGGCGGGGGGGCCCCCACCGGGGAGCTGTTTTTT.

The sample holds many counts of this clonotype. CDR3 bases: TGTGCCATCAGTGGATTAGGAGGGTCGGGAGGCAATGAGCAGTTCTTC. Its protein product is CAISGLGGSGGNEQFF. The V call is TRBV10-3, the J call TRBJ2-1, with 7 bases identical to TRBD2. Germline V lookup: CDR1 ENHRY, CDR2 SYGVKD. This CDR3 is 16 amino acids long. The trim removed 4 bases at V and 6 bases at J, leaving 12 bases unmatched.

DNA for the CDR3: TGCAGTGCTAGCCGGACTAGCGGAGGAGGGAGTGAGCAGTTCTTC. Residues: CSASRTSGGGSEQFF. This chain uses TRBV20-1 with TRBJ2-1, with 10 bases that match TRBD2. This CDR3 is built from 15 residues. The V gene's germline CDR1 is DFQATT and CDR2 SNEGSKA (reference sequence). J lost 9 bases, V lost 3 bases, and 11 bases had no gene match.

The sample holds many counts of this clonotype. In DNA, the CDR3 is TGTGCCAGCAGCTCCCGACTAGCGGGGGGCCCCTACAATGAGCAGTTCTTC. Translating it yields CASSSRLAGGPYNEQFF. The chain employs TRBV5-5 and TRBJ2-1, with TRBD2 identical over 13 bases. CDR3 length: 17 amino acids. Germline CDR1 is SGHKS and CDR2 is YYEKEE (reference sequence). J gave up 2 bases and V 3 bases, and 5 bases lay outside the gene matches.